This T cell receptor (beta chain) was recovered during a study of cytomegalovirus exposure and HLA in healthy donors. Whole-study context: When roughly 420 donors were genotyped, 81% of them were found to fall in the Caucasian-associated ancestry cluster.

Germline lookup yields CDR1 SGHTA and CDR2 FQGNSA. The CDR3 is made up of 15 amino acids. V was cut by 2 bases and J by 2 bases, with 12 bases left in between. The primer mix had 60 Vbeta and 13 Jbeta primers. TCRdb keeps only in-frame clones here, not all; method: immunoSEQ multiplex PCR. Of 100,000 to 150,000 clones in the sample, approximately 80% are singletons; the top ten hold approximately 1.6%. As for the donors, each was a healthy bone marrow donor. Sequenced sample: PBMCs. V is TRBV7-2 and J is TRBJ2-5; weak D call: TRBD2 (6 bases). The source of this sequence is a female donor in good health and CMV-seronegative. The CDR3 DNA is TGTGCCAGCAGCTTATCTTTCGGGGGACAAGAGACCCAGTACTTC. It is translated as CASSLSFGGQETQYF.